Only a few counts were recorded for the clone carrying this T cell receptor (beta chain). What it recognizes is unknown. Library preparation for TCR beta used quantitative 5'-RACE with molecular barcodes. MiXCR was run by TCRdb on the 5' RACE reads, yielding one entry per CDR3 protein. The sample includes more than 250,000 distinct CDR3 sequences, around 7.6% of them seen just once. This entry belongs to a study of CD8 T cells in ankylosing spondylitis. Study-wide results and limits: Earlier authors reported some of these motif variants in reactive arthritis synovial fluid and blood. It appeared that ankylosing spondylitis blood was characterized by a TCR beta motif of fewer than 10 highly homologous variants. Clones linked to disease were reported to show significant enrichment in matched ankylosing spondylitis synovial fluid.

CDR3 length: 12 amino acids. With 3 bases removed from V and 13 bases from J, the gap between germline ends came to 15 bases. The chain recombines TRBV12-3 or TRBV12-4 with TRBJ1-1; the D is unclear. The sequenced material came from blood, either unsorted or a sorted T cell fraction (not recorded which). This clonotype was sampled from a male donor with ankylosing spondylitis. The chain's CDR3 is CASSFRHAVGFF. CDR3 bases: TGTGCCAGCAGTTTCCGACACGCTGTTGGTTTCTTT.